The 5 T cell receptor beta chains listed next were all sequenced from one sample in a study of shared clonotypes between healthy human individuals. Generated by immunoSEQ multiplex PCR, the TCRdb table keeps only in-frame clones and is missing some. This sample yields about 330,000 clones, of which approximately 79% are seen a single time; 10% belongs to the top ten. Sequenced material: memory CD4+ T cells sorted from blood. This sample's subset: CD45RA-negative fraction. These TCRs come from a man aged 25-45 years in good health.

V and J are TRBV7-3 and TRBJ2-1; 10 bases line up with TRBD2. Germline CDR1 and CDR2: SGHTA and FQGTGA. CDR3 length equals 16 residues. V was pared by 2 bases and J by 6 bases, with 7 bases of the junction left unmatched. DNA of the CDR3: TGTGCCAGCAGCTTATTTTCTAGCGGGGGCTCCAATGAGCAGTTCTTC. This codes for CASSLFSSGGSNEQFF.

V and J are TRBV7-2 and TRBJ2-3; the match to TRBD1 covers 8 bases. V lost 5 bases and J lost 4; bases outside the gene matches: 11. Germline values: CDR1 SGHTA, CDR2 FQGNSA. The CDR3 totals 16 residues. The CDR3 bases are TGTGCCAGCAGCCGCGGCGGCAGGGGGCAGGCAGATACGCAGTATTTT. This sequence encodes CASSRGGRGQADTQYF.

This clone was observed once. CDR3 sequence (DNA): TGTGCCAGCAGTTCTGAGGGGGACTATGGCTACACCTTC. The encoded protein is CASSSEGDYGYTF. The chain employs TRBV28 and TRBJ1-2, with a weak D call TRBD1 (6 bases). The CDR3 is 13 residues long. Germline V gene sequence: CDR1 MDHEN, CDR2 SYDVKM. Trimming pared 4 bases from V and 3 bases from J, leaving 9 bases between.

This clone was observed a few times. The CDR3: CASRVTGGRVNEQFF. CDR3 bases: TGTGCCAGCAGGGTAACAGGGGGCCGTGTTAATGAGCAGTTCTTC. The chain joins TRBV6-5 to TRBJ2-1, with 9 bases lining up with TRBD1. The germline CDR1 and CDR2 sequences are MNHEY and SVGAGI. V lost 6 bases to trimming and J lost 7 bases; unmatched junction nucleotides: 10. The CDR3 runs to 15 residues.

This sequence joins TRBV28 and TRBJ1-2; unclear D gene. The V and J ends lost 2 bases and 2 bases respectively, with 12 bases between them. The CDR3 loop spans 15 amino acids. CDR1 is MDHEN and CDR2 is SYDVKM in the germline V gene. CDR3 nucleotide sequence: TGTGCCAGCAGTTTACCCGGGTTCGGAAACTATGGCTACACCTTC. Protein product: CASSLPGFGNYGYTF.